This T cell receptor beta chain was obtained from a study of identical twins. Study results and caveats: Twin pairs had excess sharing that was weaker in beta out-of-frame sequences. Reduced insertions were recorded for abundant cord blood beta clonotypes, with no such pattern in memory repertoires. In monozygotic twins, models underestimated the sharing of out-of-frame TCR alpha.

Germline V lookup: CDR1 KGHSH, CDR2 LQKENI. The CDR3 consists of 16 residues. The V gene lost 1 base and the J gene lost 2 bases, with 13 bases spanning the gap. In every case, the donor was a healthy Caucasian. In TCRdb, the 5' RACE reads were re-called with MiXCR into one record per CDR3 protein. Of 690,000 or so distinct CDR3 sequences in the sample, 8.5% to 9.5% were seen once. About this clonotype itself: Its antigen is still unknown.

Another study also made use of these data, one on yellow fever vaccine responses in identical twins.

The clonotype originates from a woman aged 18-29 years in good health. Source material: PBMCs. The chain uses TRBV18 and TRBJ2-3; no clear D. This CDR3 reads CASSPLHKADTDTQYF. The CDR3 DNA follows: TGTGCCAGCTCACCACTCCACAAAGCCGACACAGATACGCAGTATTTT.